The clone carrying this TCR beta chain was recorded a few times. Researchers report isolating at least 6 million PBMCs per sample. This specimen comes from a study of blood T cells in healthy people across ages. Sample-barcoded 5' priming and a J-beta primer mix drove a second PCR of 7 to 11 cycles. TCRdb re-derived calls from the 5' RACE reads in MiXCR, one entry per CDR3 protein. The sample carries 700,000 to 800,000 distinct CDR3 sequences, roughly 41% recorded once. V shed 5 bases, J shed 11 bases, and the junction held 11 bases outside the gene matches. The CDR3 spans 15 residues. CDR1 SNHLY and CDR2 FYNNEI come from the germline V gene.

The rearrangement joins TRBV2 to TRBJ2-5; TRBD2 agrees at 13 bases. Sequencing was performed on blood. This clonotype was sampled from an older woman in good health. As DNA, the CDR3 is TGTGCCAGCAGTTCCGGGACTAGCGGGATCCAGGGGCAGTACTTC. Translating it yields CASSSGTSGIQGQYF.